This TCR beta chain appears in the sequencing data of a study of T-cell memory formation after mild COVID-19. Study conclusions and caveats: CD4/CD8 balance held among clones contracting day 15 to 85, and later expanders leaned CD4+. Contracting CD8+ clones were enriched in EMRA, CD4+ mainly in CM and EM.

This clonotype was seen a few times. Antigen unknown. TCRdb independently ran MiXCR on the 5' RACE reads; one entry per CDR3 protein. Here the sample spans some 40,000 distinct CDR3 sequences, 7.5% to 10% being singletons. Germline-derived CDR1 and CDR2 are SGDLS and YYNGEE. J gave up 8 bases and V 2 bases, and 7 bases lay outside the gene matches. CDR3 length equals 15 residues. This chain connects TRBV9 to TRBJ1-4; 9 bases are shared with TRBD1. The specimen was PBMCs or a T cell subset sorted from them (not recorded which). This sequence originates from an adult woman who had mild COVID-19 (a few samples of this study predate the infection). Cell type and time point are not known. CDR3 sequence: CASSVATGGGEKLFF. As DNA, the CDR3 is TGTGCCAGCAGCGTCGCTACAGGGGGCGGGGAAAAACTGTTTTTT.